This T cell receptor (beta chain) was sequenced during a study of memory CD4+ T cells and cytomegalovirus serostatus. The overall study: Donors were healthy Belgian adults, 8 to 10 CMV seropositive and approximately 23 seronegative. Overall study findings and caveats: Each of approximately 61 CMV-associated TCRbeta sequences occurred in one to five individuals. Median bootstrapped AUC for CMV status was approximately 0.96 originally, about 0.9 US-trained.

J gave up 0 bases and V 4 bases, and 7 bases lay outside the gene matches. Germline V gives CDR1 LGHNA, CDR2 YSLEER. This CDR3 contains 17 residues. Comment on this clone: What it binds is unknown.

TCRdb's copy holds only in-frame clones and misses some; the assay was immunoSEQ multiplex PCR. The sample shows about 59,000 clones, 81% of them seen only once. Single viable CD3+CD4+CD8-CD45RO+ cells were sorted as the memory CD4+ T cells. Total CD4+ T cells were enriched by CD4 positive selection. Sequencing input: memory CD4+ T cells from blood. The chain uses TRBV4-3 and TRBJ2-2; 8 bases match TRBD2. This sequence originates from an adult in good health and CMV-seronegative. The CDR3 is CASSPVVAGTNTGELFF. Here the CDR3 DNA reads TGCGCCAGCAGCCCCGTAGTAGCGGGAACGAACACCGGGGAGCTGTTTTTT.